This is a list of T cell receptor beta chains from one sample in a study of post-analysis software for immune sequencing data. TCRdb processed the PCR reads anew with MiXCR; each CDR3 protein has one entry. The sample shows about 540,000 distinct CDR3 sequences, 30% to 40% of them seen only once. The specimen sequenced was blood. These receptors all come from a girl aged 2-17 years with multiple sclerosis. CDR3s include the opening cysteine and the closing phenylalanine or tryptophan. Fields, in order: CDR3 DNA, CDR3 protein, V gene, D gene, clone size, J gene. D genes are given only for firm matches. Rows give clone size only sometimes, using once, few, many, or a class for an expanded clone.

cdr3_nt: TGCGCCAGCAGCCCCGGACAGGGAGGCTACACTAATGAAAAACTGTTTTTT
cdr3_aa: CASSPGQGGYTNEKLFF
v_call: TRBV5-1
d_call: TRBD1
clone_size: .
j_call: TRBJ1-4

cdr3_nt: TGTGCCAGCAGCCCGGTCTCGAGGTCCTACGAGCAGTACTTC
cdr3_aa: CASSPVSRSYEQYF
v_call: TRBV12-3/TRBV12-4
d_call: .
clone_size: few
j_call: TRBJ2-7

cdr3_nt: TGTGCCAGCAGCTATGGGACTCGACGGGAGCAGTTCTTC
cdr3_aa: CASSYGTRREQFF
v_call: TRBV7-2
d_call: .
clone_size: once
j_call: TRBJ2-1

cdr3_nt: TGTGCCAGCAGCCCACACGACAGGACGGTTGAGACCCAGTACTTC
cdr3_aa: CASSPHDRTVETQYF
v_call: TRBV5-4
d_call: .
clone_size: .
j_call: TRBJ2-5

cdr3_nt: TGTGCCAGCAGCTTCAGGGCTGGAGATGAGCAGTTCTTC
cdr3_aa: CASSFRAGDEQFF
v_call: TRBV7-2
d_call: .
clone_size: few
j_call: TRBJ2-1

cdr3_nt: TGTGCCAGCAGAGACAGGACAAATTCACCCCTCCACTTT
cdr3_aa: CASRDRTNSPLHF
v_call: TRBV9
d_call: .
clone_size: .
j_call: TRBJ1-6

cdr3_nt: TGTGCCAGCAGCCAAGATTCGCCAGCCCGCGAGCAGTTCTTC
cdr3_aa: CASSQDSPAREQFF
v_call: TRBV3-1
d_call: .
clone_size: once
j_call: TRBJ2-1

cdr3_nt: TGTGCCAGCAGCGTAGGCGGGGGGCGTCAAGAGACCCAGTACTTC
cdr3_aa: CASSVGGGRQETQYF
v_call: TRBV9
d_call: TRBD2
clone_size: .
j_call: TRBJ2-5

cdr3_nt: TGTGCCAGCAGCTTAATCCGGACAGCACCTAATGAAAAACTGTTTTTT
cdr3_aa: CASSLIRTAPNEKLFF
v_call: TRBV7-8
d_call: .
clone_size: few
j_call: TRBJ1-4

cdr3_nt: TGTGCCAGCAGCCAACTCACCATCCCCTACAATGAGCAGTTCTTC
cdr3_aa: CASSQLTIPYNEQFF
v_call: TRBV14
d_call: .
clone_size: .
j_call: TRBJ2-1

cdr3_nt: TGCGCCAGCAGCCAAGAACCGGCACTAGGATACGAGCAGTACTTC
cdr3_aa: CASSQEPALGYEQYF
v_call: TRBV4-1
d_call: .
clone_size: .
j_call: TRBJ2-7

cdr3_nt: TGTGCCAGCAGTGAAGCGATAGCGGGGGCATACAATGAGCAGTTCTTC
cdr3_aa: CASSEAIAGAYNEQFF
v_call: TRBV6-1
d_call: TRBD2
clone_size: once
j_call: TRBJ2-1

cdr3_nt: TGTGCCAGCAGCCTACGGGACAGAGCAGATACGCAGTATTTT
cdr3_aa: CASSLRDRADTQYF
v_call: TRBV9
d_call: TRBD1
clone_size: few
j_call: TRBJ2-3

cdr3_nt: TGTGCCAGCAGTCCCCGGGACAGGGAGCAGCCCCAGCATTTT
cdr3_aa: CASSPRDREQPQHF
v_call: TRBV27
d_call: TRBD1
clone_size: few
j_call: TRBJ1-5

cdr3_nt: TGCAGCGTTGAACGCCAGGGGCTAAACAATGAGCAGTTCTTC
cdr3_aa: CSVERQGLNNEQFF
v_call: TRBV29-1
d_call: .
clone_size: few
j_call: TRBJ2-1

cdr3_nt: TGCGCCAGCAACCTGGACAGTTGTCGCGAGACCCAGTACTTC
cdr3_aa: CASNLDSCRETQYF
v_call: TRBV5-1
d_call: .
clone_size: .
j_call: TRBJ2-5

cdr3_nt: TGTGCCAGCAGTGCCCCGGCGGGGGGAGGGGATACGCAGTATTTT
cdr3_aa: CASSAPAGGGDTQYF
v_call: TRBV6-1
d_call: TRBD2
clone_size: .
j_call: TRBJ2-3

cdr3_nt: TGTGCCAGCTCCCGATCGAATACGCAGTATTTT
cdr3_aa: CASSRSNTQYF
v_call: TRBV12-3/TRBV12-4
d_call: .
clone_size: .
j_call: TRBJ2-3

cdr3_nt: TGTGCCAGCAGTCCCCCTCCCAGCAGGACAATTTCACCCCTCCACTTT
cdr3_aa: CASSPPPSRTISPLHF
v_call: TRBV6-5
d_call: .
clone_size: .
j_call: TRBJ1-6

cdr3_nt: TGTGCCAGCAGTTCCGGACAGGGTTACCAAGAGACCCAGTACTTC
cdr3_aa: CASSSGQGYQETQYF
v_call: TRBV6-5
d_call: TRBD1
clone_size: .
j_call: TRBJ2-5

cdr3_nt: TGTGCCAGCAGCTTAGAGCCGGTGAGCAGCACTGAAGCTTTCTTT
cdr3_aa: CASSLEPVSSTEAFF
v_call: TRBV7-9
d_call: .
clone_size: .
j_call: TRBJ1-1

cdr3_nt: TGCAGTGCCCTTCCCAGGGAGGAGACCCAGTACTTC
cdr3_aa: CSALPREETQYF
v_call: TRBV20-1
d_call: .
clone_size: few
j_call: TRBJ2-5

cdr3_nt: TGTGCCAGCAGTGATAAGCGGGGGGGCCTCGGCGAGCAGTACTTC
cdr3_aa: CASSDKRGGLGEQYF
v_call: TRBV2
d_call: TRBD2
clone_size: .
j_call: TRBJ2-7